This T cell receptor beta chain was sequenced during a study of patients and donors after allogeneic stem cell transplantation. CDR1 and CDR2 (germline): KGHSH, LQKENI. Trimming shortened V by 2 bases and J by 6 bases, and 13 bases separated the two germline ends. The CDR3 covers 14 residues. TCRdb re-analysed the RT-PCR reads in MiXCR, keeping a single row per CDR3 protein. The sample yields 25,000 to 30,000 distinct CDR3 sequences, about 8% seen once. The sequenced material came from blood, either unsorted or a sorted T cell fraction (not recorded which). This sequence was found in a human donor who was either an allogeneic HSCT recipient or a stem cell or donor lymphocyte infusion donor (not recorded which). It is not recorded whose cells these are; they may come from a transplant donor. The V gene is TRBV18, the J gene TRBJ1-1, with D tentatively TRBD1 (5 bases). CDR3 region: CASSPGGGKAEAFF. The CDR3 coding sequence is TGTGCCAGCTCACCAGGCGGGGGGAAGGCTGAAGCTTTCTTT.